This T cell receptor beta chain was identified in a study of vaccination effects on CD4 cells after COVID-19. Study-level information: Samples collected post-vaccine were obtained a median of 72 days after the second dose.

CDR1 LNHDA and CDR2 SQIVND come from the germline V gene (reference sequence). This CDR3 spans 13 amino acids. Between the trimmed V and J ends, which lost 7 bases and 6 bases, there was a span of 15 bases. Before any sequencing was done, the ViraFEST assay used viral peptide pools to expand antigen-specific CD4+ T cells. Subsequent to 10 days of culture, CD4+ T cells were isolated. It was two doses of either the BNT162b2 or mRNA-1273 vaccine that participants received. Cultivation was performed at a few million PBMC per well with approximately 9 IU/ml IL-2 and 10 ug/ml peptides added. On both days 3 and 7, half of the culture medium was replaced with IL-2 medium. Measured with immunoSEQ multiplex PCR; TCRdb has only the in-frame clones, and not every one. The sample contains about 32,000 clones, 55% to 75% of which appear only once. This clone showed up just a few times. The antigen is undetermined.

V is TRBV19 and J is TRBJ1-1; no reliable D call. The clonotype comes from a human donor who received a COVID-19 vaccine. Sequencing was performed on CD4+ T cells from PBMCs cultured with HCoV-229E spike peptides, taken after COVID-19 vaccination. The CDR3 loop reads CASMAAVPSEAFF. In DNA form, the CDR3 reads TGTGCCAGTATGGCGGCAGTGCCATCTGAAGCTTTCTTT.